This T cell receptor beta chain emerged from a study of T cells in Graves' hyperthyroidism and ophthalmopathy (dated 2019 in TCRdb). Some background on the complete study: TCR V-J signatures able to tell the groups apart were searched for in a discovery cohort of 90 to 100 patients, of whom around 42 had Graves' ophthalmopathy and 55 to 60 had stable Graves' hyperthyroidism. In addition, the study compared T-cell repertoires in thyroid tissue and in blood from about 6 Graves' hyperthyroidism patients. Prospective prediction of ophthalmopathy was tested in an independent validation cohort consisting of 18 to 20 hyperthyroidism patients and around 16 patients who later progressed to ophthalmopathy. TCR Vbeta CDR3 sequencing of fewer than 150 peripheral blood samples (roughly 43 ophthalmopathy, 70 to 85 hyperthyroidism and approximately 17 progressor patients) is reported in the paper. Once sampling was done, hyperthyroidism patients were given methimazole at a starting dose of 30 mg daily, whereas ophthalmopathy patients were given high-dose intravenous methylprednisolone. The 90 or so discovery patients were randomly split 7:3 into training and test sets.

Points on this clonotype: No cognate antigen has been identified for it. Per-base quality was not reported, and no clone a single base away is much larger than it.

The full study reports these points: During validation, the model predicted progression to ophthalmopathy a median of approximately 6.5 months ahead of onset, with around 65% sensitivity and 72% to 80% specificity. No statistical method was used to fix the sample size in advance, and group allocation was not hidden from the investigators. In cross-validation, a model built on a 13 V-J signature told ophthalmopathy apart from stable hyperthyroidism with under 90% sensitivity and approximately 84% specificity, and in testing the same model reached 80%/75%. Most expanded thyroid clonotypes (frequency above 0.001) were also detected in blood, a finding suggesting that blood repertoires may reflect thyroid immune responses.

V lost 4 bases and J lost 6 bases; the stretch between them is 12 bases long. According to the germline V gene, CDR1 reads KGHDR and CDR2 reads SFDVKD. The CDR3 covers 13 residues, taking in both the cysteine and the phenylalanine. The CDR3 DNA has 39 bases and is translated from base 1. The TCR beta CDR3 regions were amplified from the RNA transcripts. The TCR CDR3 was subjected to a first round of RT-PCR using the HTBI primer set and the Qiagen OneStep RT-PCR kit. Libraries were constructed in a second round of multiplex PCR, after which size selection and purification were performed. The libraries were sequenced on an Illumina HiSeq2000 using paired-end 100 bp reads. The original pipeline was this. SOAPnuke was used to process the raw data, throwing out any read that contained adapters or uncalled bases, had a mean Phred below 15, or lacked an exact constant-primer or identifier match. COPE v1.2.5 was used to merge the high-quality paired reads, and each unique nucleotide sequence was defined as a clonotype. Clonotypes were aligned to IMGT TRBV, TRBD and TRBJ reference segments using MiTCR v1.1. The analysis was restricted to V-J combinations with a frequency above 0.0001, which together covered 99% to 99.2% of the repertoires. A TCS score was defined as the ratio of F50 (clonal expansion) to E x V (chaos), with BLOSUM62-based TCRdist applied between CDR3 peptides within each V-J. Welch's t-statistics and random forest reduced fewer than 600 V-J features to 13, which were used in a naive Bayes classifier (R e1071). The similarity between thyroid and blood repertoires was quantified using the Morisita-Horn index. The public reads were reanalyzed by TCRdb: fastp trimming at Q25, MiXCR alignment, in-frame beta chains only. Identical CDR3 protein sequences are pooled into one entry, listed with their most common genes and DNA. TCRdb, rather than the study authors, made the V and J calls. Here the sample has roughly 500,000 distinct CDR3 sequences; approximately 49% occur a single time. The top ten constitute about 40% of the sample.

The study excluded patients with uncontrolled infections, other autoimmune diseases, pregnancy or lactation. Diagnoses were established on the basis of clinical symptoms, serum thyroxine and TRAb, thyroid ultrasound, and orbital computed tomography. Trizol reagent was used to extract total RNA, and RNA quality was then checked on an Agilent 2100 Bioanalyzer. Here the chain combines TRBV24-1 and TRBJ2-7; the D gene is not confidently resolved. The TCR sequence derives from an adult woman with Graves' disease, either hyperthyroidism or ophthalmopathy (not recorded which). Sequencing input: peripheral blood or thyroid tissue (not recorded which). The DNA reads TGTGCCACCAGTGAGCCACCGGGCGGCGAGCAGTACTTC. This yields the protein CATSEPPGGEQYF.